This T cell receptor (beta chain) was identified in a study of shared clonotypes between healthy human individuals. Whole-study results and caveats: Naive subsets, compared against memory subsets, generally had larger estimated richness values.

TCRdb's copy holds only in-frame clones and misses some; the assay was immunoSEQ multiplex PCR. The table records about 2.4 million clones, 93% of them present only once. V shed 5 bases and J shed 5 bases, with 9 bases lying between them. This CDR3 comprises 12 residues. Germline CDR1 is SEHNR and CDR2 is FQNEAQ (reference sequence). A remark on this clone: Its antigen remains unknown.

The sample was naive CD4+ T cells from PBMCs. Indicated subset: CD45RA+ positively selected. This TCR came from a man younger than 35 in good health. Some clones in this sample may be carry-over from other donors' samples. J is TRBJ1-2 and V is TRBV7-9, with D tentatively TRBD1 (6 bases). The CDR3 is CASSDGQYGYTF. The CDR3 nucleotides are TGTGCCAGCAGCGACGGACAGTATGGCTACACCTTC.